This TCR beta chain stems from a study of blood T cell repertoires in COVID-19. Study-wide context: Spain, Italy and the United States supplied samples that represented acute and convalescent COVID-19.

Enrolled during active infection, Seattle patients were then followed longitudinally. Original data processing: How many nucleated cells were present was estimated from reference gene primer amplification. Sequencing used immunoSEQ multiplex PCR; TCRdb keeps in-frame clones, though not all of them. The V and J calls and clone size are taken from that table; D and trimming were inferred from the DNA. The sample has around 180,000 clones, over 75% seen once. The CDR3 runs to 14 residues. The germline V gene has CDR1 LNHNV and CDR2 YYDKDF (reference sequence). V was shortened by 7 bases and J by 2 bases, with 14 bases between the two germline ends.

Sequenced: peripheral blood. The V gene is TRBV15, the J gene TRBJ1-2; a weak D match, TRBD1 (5 bases). The source of this sequence is an elderly man with COVID-19, enrolled during active disease. The CDR3 nucleotides are TGTGCCACCATGACGGACATCGTCAACTATGGCTACACCTTC. It specifies CATMTDIVNYGYTF.